The T cell receptor beta chain under discussion was sequenced for a study of OX40 agonist ivuxolimab in advanced cancers. Looking at the study overall: Those treated in dose escalation had hepatocellular carcinoma, melanoma, renal cell cancer or head and neck cancer. Three patients, one with hepatocellular carcinoma and two with cutaneous melanoma, responded partially.

Comment on this clone: The antigen is undetermined.

Patients had blood sampled at baseline and again on cycle 4 day 1 and cycle 7 day 1. The method was immunoSEQ multiplex PCR; TCRdb's version includes in-frame clones alone and lacks a portion of them. This sample yields around 100,000 clones, of which approximately 89% are seen a single time; about 0.15% belongs to the top ten. Germline V lookup: CDR1 SGHRS, CDR2 YFSETQ. The length of the CDR3 is 12 residues. V lost 2 bases and J lost 7, with 7 bases in between. Overall study results and limits: Researchers did not establish what antigens the expanded peripheral T cells target.

V gene TRBV5-1 combines with J gene TRBJ2-1; D remains unclear. The source is an adult with an advanced solid tumor such as melanoma, head and neck, liver or kidney cancer. Here the sequenced sample was CD4+ or CD8+ T cells sorted from blood, taken in a trial of the OX40 agonist ivuxolimab. The CDR3 here is CASSFLGNEQFF. The CDR3 DNA reads as TGCGCCAGCAGCTTTCTAGGGAATGAGCAGTTCTTC.